A single sample is the source of the 16 T cell receptor beta chains below, sequenced in a study of cytotoxic CD8 clonotypes in ibrutinib-treated CLL. Sequencing used immunoSEQ multiplex PCR; TCRdb keeps in-frame clones, though not all of them. The sample gives approximately 100,000 clones, under 70% of which show up once; more than 35% is in the top ten. Sequenced material: PBMCs, taken after 24 months of ibrutinib treatment. These receptor sequences come from a human donor with chronic lymphocytic leukemia.

V usage is TRBV6-5 and J usage is TRBJ2-7; tentative D call: TRBD1 (6 bases). Germline lookup yields CDR1 MNHEY and CDR2 SVGAGI. The V end lost 0 bases, the J end lost 1 base, and 13 bases lay between the germline ends. This CDR3 is built from 16 residues. CDR3 in DNA: TGTGCCAGCAGTTACTCCTACAGGGCTTCATCCTACGAGCAGTACTTC. It is translated as CASSYSYRASSYEQYF.

The V and J genes are TRBV5-1 and TRBJ2-7; D gene uncertain. The CDR3 is 13 amino acids. Germline CDR1 is SGHRS and CDR2 is YFSETQ. The ends were cut back, 6 bases at V and 2 bases at J, with 12 bases in the middle. For the CDR3, the DNA is TGCGCCAGCACCTCCGAGAAAACCTACGAGCAGTACTTC. Translating gives CASTSEKTYEQYF.

This clone was detected once. The chain combines TRBV29-1 with TRBJ1-1; the D gene is possibly TRBD1 (6 bases). This CDR3 spans 14 amino acids. V lost 7 bases and J 1 base, leaving 16 bases between the germline ends. Germline CDR1 is SQVTM and CDR2 is ANQGSEA. The CDR3 bases are TGCAGCGCACAAGACAGGAGGTGGAACACTGAAGCTTTCTTT. Translated: CSAQDRRWNTEAFF.

This chain connects TRBV11-3 to TRBJ2-1, with TRBD1 matching over 7 bases. Trimming at V came to 5 bases and at J to 8 bases, leaving 12 bases not matched to a gene. The CDR3 runs to 15 residues. Germline CDR1 SGHNT, CDR2 YENEEA. The DNA of the CDR3 is TGTGCCAGCAGCGAGGGGACAGTTAGTCGTTATGAGCAGTTCTTC. This translates into CASSEGTVSRYEQFF. Drawing the rest from reference TRBV11-3 and TRBJ2-1, the complete variable domain is EAGVVQSPRYKIIEKKQPVAFWCNPISGHNTLYWYLQNLGQGPELLIRYENEEAVDDSQLPKDRFSAERLKGVDSTLKIQPAELGDSAVYLCASSEGTVSRYEQFFGPGTRLTVL.

V and J are TRBV7-3 and TRBJ2-1, with TRBD1 matching over 8 bases. CDR1 SGHTA and CDR2 FQGTGA come from the germline V gene. This CDR3 region has 15 residues. V shed 0 bases, J shed 6 bases, and the junction held 4 bases outside the gene matches. CDR3 sequence reads: CASSLTRGRVNEQFF. The CDR3 DNA follows: TGTGCCAGCAGCTTAACCAGGGGGCGCGTCAATGAGCAGTTCTTC.

The J gene is TRBJ2-3, the V gene TRBV11-3; D is unclear. V was cut by 5 bases and J by 3 bases, with 15 bases left in between. The CDR3 has 15 amino acids. CDR1 and CDR2 (germline): SGHNT, YENEEA. The CDR3 protein is CASSQDGTETDTQYF. CDR3 DNA sequence: TGTGCCAGCAGCCAAGATGGCACAGAAACAGATACGCAGTATTTT. The full variable domain, with the rest looked up from reference TRBV11-3 and TRBJ2-3, is EAGVVQSPRYKIIEKKQPVAFWCNPISGHNTLYWYLQNLGQGPELLIRYENEEAVDDSQLPKDRFSAERLKGVDSTLKIQPAELGDSAVYLCASSQDGTETDTQYFGPGTRLTVL.

This chain links TRBV2 with TRBJ2-5; 7 nucleotides match TRBD1. The V and J ends lost 6 bases and 4 bases, in that order; junction bases with no gene match: 8. Per germline, CDR1 SNHLY and CDR2 FYNNEI. The CDR3 runs to 14 residues. The CDR3 reads CASSRTGQRETQYF. CDR3 DNA: TGTGCCAGCAGCCGAACGGGACAGAGAGAGACCCAGTACTTC.

The CDR3 nucleotides are TGTGCCAGCAGTTACGCCACAACAGGGTTCGAGCAGTACTTC. Translated, it gives CASSYATTGFEQYF. V gene TRBV6-5 combines with J gene TRBJ2-7, with a possible D match to TRBD1 (6 bases). Germline CDR1 MNHEY, CDR2 SVGAGI. Trimming removed 2 bases at V and 6 bases at J, with 14 bases between. The CDR3 contains 14 residues.

The V call is TRBV5-6, the J call TRBJ2-7; 9 bases fit TRBD2. This CDR3 has 14 amino acids. Per germline, CDR1 SGHDT and CDR2 YYEEEE. Trimming took 3 bases from V and 2 from J; bases not matched to a gene: 3. DNA of the CDR3: TGTGCCAGCAGCTCTAGCGGGACAGCCTACGAGCAGTACTTC. Amino acid sequence: CASSSSGTAYEQYF.

The chain uses TRBV6-1 and TRBJ1-2; D perhaps matches TRBD1 (5 bases). The CDR3 is 16 amino acids. V lost 4 bases to trimming and J lost 0 bases, with 15 bases between them. Germline V gene data show CDR1 as MNHNS and CDR2 as SASEGT. The CDR3 nucleotides are TGTGCCAGCAGTGTTTCCAGGGTTCTTGCTAACTATGGCTACACCTTC. Translating gives CASSVSRVLANYGYTF.

This chain links TRBV7-3 with TRBJ2-2; D uncertain. The CDR3 contains 17 residues. CDR1 is SGHTA, CDR2 FQGTGA, per germline. Trimming took off 0 bases at V and 8 bases at J, with 19 bases between the two ends. The CDR3, as DNA: TGTGCCAGCAGCTTAACGCGAGAGACACGCACGGCTGGGGAGCTGTTTTTT. Translating gives CASSLTRETRTAGELFF.

This chain connects TRBV30 to TRBJ2-2; no definite D call. CDR1 is GTSNPN, CDR2 SVGIG, per germline (reference sequence). This CDR3 has 11 amino acids. V was cut by 1 base and J by 6 bases, with 3 bases left in between. CDR3 in DNA: TGTGCCTGGAGTGACGCCGGGGAGCTGTTTTTT. It yields the protein CAWSDAGELFF.

V usage is TRBV6-6 and J usage is TRBJ2-5; 9 bases map to TRBD2. V lost 2 bases and J lost 2; bases outside the gene matches: 3. The CDR3 has 15 residues. From germline, CDR1 is MNHNY and CDR2 SVGAGI (reference sequence). Here the CDR3 reads CASSYMAGGQETQYF. CDR3 DNA: TGTGCCAGCAGTTACATGGCGGGGGGGCAAGAGACCCAGTACTTC.

The chain has TRBV6-5 and TRBJ1-5; 7 nucleotides align to TRBD1. From germline, CDR1 is MNHEY and CDR2 SVGAGI. Trimming at V came to 6 bases and at J to 5 bases, leaving 4 bases not matched to a gene. The CDR3 loop spans 13 amino acids. The CDR3 spells CASRRQGDQPQHF. The CDR3 bases are TGTGCCAGCAGACGGCAGGGGGATCAGCCCCAGCATTTT.

Only one count was recorded for this clone. This sequence joins TRBV6-5 and TRBJ2-3; 8 bases fit TRBD2. Trimming took 2 bases from V and 3 from J; bases not matched to a gene: 1. CDR1 and CDR2 from the germline V gene are MNHEY and SVGAGI. This CDR3 has 14 residues. The CDR3 DNA follows: TGTGCCAGCAGTTACCTAGCGGGTACAGATACGCAGTATTTT. It translates to CASSYLAGTDTQYF.

The chain joins TRBV4-2 to TRBJ2-7; perhaps TRBD1 as D (6 bases). The CDR3 is 16 residues long. V was trimmed by 1 base and J by 6 bases, leaving 19 bases between them. In germline, CDR1 is LGHNA, CDR2 YNFKEQ. DNA of the CDR3: TGTGCCAGCAGCCAAGTAGTTGGCTCCCAAGGGGGCGAGCAGTACTTC. It specifies CASSQVVGSQGGEQYF.